One TCR beta chain is described in this entry. Its antigen is still unknown. The read halts 3 residues ahead of the CDR3 end, with the missing end drawn from the germline J gene. Other DNA sequences from this sample encode an identical CDR3 as well. Sequencing input was equivalent genomic DNA from CVID and controls. Measured with immunoSEQ multiplex PCR; TCRdb has only the in-frame clones, and not every one. There are 25,000 to 35,000 clones in the sample, none observed a single time. This entry belongs to a study of T cell clonality in common variable immunodeficiency. Germline V gene lookup returns CDR1 SGHTA and CDR2 FQGNSA. With V trimmed by 5 bases and J by 5 bases, 3 bases remained unmatched. There are 14 residues in the CDR3. Study findings and constraints: In common variable immunodeficiency, TCR beta chains reportedly carried fewer deletions and N-nucleotide insertions. Fewer TCRbeta clones were shared among CVID subjects than controls.

The clonotype was recovered from a human donor with common variable immunodeficiency. The sample was peripheral blood mononuclear cells. V usage is TRBV7-2 and J usage is TRBJ2-3; TRBD2 agrees at 11 bases. The covered CDR3 bases are TGTGCCAGCAGCCCCGGACTAGCGGGAGATACG. This codes for CASSPGLAGDT. The whole CDR3 protein is CASSPGLAGDTQYF.